A single sample gave rise to the 18 T cell receptor beta chains below, sequenced in a study of PD-1 blockade in classical Hodgkin lymphoma. Sequenced by immunoSEQ multiplex PCR; TCRdb stores in-frame clones only, minus some. The profile shows approximately 20,000 clones, more than 70% of them singletons. Time point given: cycle 4 day 1 (C4D1), after five to seven weeks of nivolumab. The patients all showed relapse after autologous stem cell transplantation, while their brentuximab vedotin exposure varied. This sample comprised peripheral blood mononuclear cells (PBMCs), obtained before the fourth cycle of nivolumab. All receptors come from a human donor with classical Hodgkin lymphoma.

The chain recombines TRBV28 with TRBJ2-3; perhaps TRBD2 as D (5 bases). The V and J ends lost 3 bases and 1 base respectively, with 8 bases between them. This CDR3 is 14 amino acids long. Germline CDR1 is MDHEN and CDR2 is SYDVKM. The CDR3 DNA reads as TGTGCCAGCAGTTTCCTAGCTGGCACAGATACGCAGTATTTT. Protein: CASSFLAGTDTQYF.

The CDR3 loop reads CASSPSVGDSPLHF. CDR3 DNA: TGCGCCAGCAGCCCCAGTGTTGGGGATTCACCCCTCCACTTT. The chain carries TRBV5-1 and TRBJ1-6, with unresolved D. Germline V lookup: CDR1 SGHRS, CDR2 YFSETQ. The CDR3 runs to 14 residues. V was shortened by 4 bases and J by 8 bases, with 13 bases between the two germline ends.

This clone came up once. The chain joins TRBV6-6 to TRBJ2-7; 7 positions match TRBD1. With 0 bases clipped from V and 0 bases from J, the junction kept 5 bases outside the gene matches. This CDR3 contains 16 residues. Germline CDR1 is MNHNY and CDR2 is SVGAGI (reference sequence). In DNA form, the CDR3 reads TGTGCCAGCAGTTACTCACAGGGGAAGGGCTCCTACGAGCAGTACGTC. Translating it yields CASSYSQGKGSYEQYV.

The rearrangement uses TRBV19 and TRBJ1-5, with D perhaps matching TRBD1 (5 bases). The CDR3 has 14 amino acids. CDR1 and CDR2 from the germline V gene are LNHDA and SQIVND (reference sequence). Trimming left V 3 bases short and J 8 bases short, with 14 bases between. CDR3 nucleotide sequence: TGTGCCAGTAGTATGGGGCCGTTGGGGGAGCCCCAGCATTTT. Translating it yields CASSMGPLGEPQHF.

This chain joins TRBV9 and TRBJ2-3; D is undetermined. The ends were cut back, 4 bases at V and 0 bases at J, with 9 bases in the middle. Germline V gives CDR1 SGDLS, CDR2 YYNGEE. The CDR3 contains 14 residues. CDR3 DNA sequence: TGTGCCAGCAGCTCCCGGAGCAGCACAGATACGCAGTATTTT. The encoded protein is CASSSRSSTDTQYF. The full variable domain, rest sourced from reference TRBV9 and TRBJ2-3, is DSGVTQTPKHLITATGQRVTLRCSPRSGDLSVYWYQQSLDQGLQFLIQYYNGEERAKGNILERFSAQQFPDLHSELNLSSLELGDSALYFCASSSRSSTDTQYFGPGTRLTVL.

The table lists this clone with a count of one. The V call is TRBV12-2, the J call TRBJ2-6. TRBV12-2 is designated a pseudogene. This CDR3 has 18 residues. CDR3 bases: TGTGCAAGTCGCTCGGATCTCTCCACACAAAGTCGGGCCAACGTCCTGACTTTC. This translates into CASRSDLSTQSRANVLTF.

The gene calls are TRBV21-1 and TRBJ2-7; the table gives TRBD1 as D, unverified against the DNA. TRBV21-1 is noted as a pseudogene. The CDR3 is 15 amino acids. CDR3 loop: CASTKPGAHFYEQYV. Written as DNA, the CDR3 is TGTGCCAGCACTAAACCAGGGGCCCACTTCTACGAGCAGTACGTC.

The genes are TRBV15 and TRBJ1-2; 8 nucleotides align to TRBD1. Germline assignment: CDR1 LNHNV and CDR2 YYDKDF (reference sequence). The CDR3 is made up of 20 amino acids. The V gene end was trimmed by 6 bases and the J gene end by 2 bases; junction bases not matched to a gene: 23. The CDR3 DNA sequence: TGTGCCACCAGTATAAGTGGATGGGGAAACAGGGGGGTCCTCAACTATGGCTACACCTTC. It translates to CATSISGWGNRGVLNYGYTF.

In this sample, this clone turned up a few times. This rearrangement joins TRBV11-3 to TRBJ1-1; D perhaps matches TRBD1 (6 bases). V lost 3 bases, J lost 4 bases, and 12 bases lay in between. Germline values: CDR1 SGHNT, CDR2 YENEEA. The CDR3 consists of 14 residues. CDR3 coding DNA: TGTGCCAGCAGCTTGGGCAGGGGTAGCACTGAAGCTTTCTTT. Translated: CASSLGRGSTEAFF.

V is TRBV7-2 and J is TRBJ2-1; possibly TRBD2 for D (6 bases). V lost 5 bases to trimming and J lost 5 bases, with 19 bases between them. CDR1 and CDR2 (germline): SGHTA, FQGNSA. The CDR3 length is 16 residues. Here the CDR3 reads CASSLDRTTPHNEQFF. Written as DNA, the CDR3 is TGTGCCAGCAGCCTCGACCGGACTACCCCTCACAATGAGCAGTTCTTC.

This clone was observed a handful of times. The chain uses TRBV5-6 and TRBJ2-7; no clear D gene. V was shortened by 4 bases and J by 3 bases, with 2 bases between the two germline ends. CDR1 is SGHDT, CDR2 YYEEEE, per germline. The CDR3 runs 10 residues. This CDR3 is CASSLYEQYV. The CDR3 nucleotides read TGTGCCAGCAGCCTCTACGAGCAGTACGTC.

The CDR3 protein is CAWTRGYEQYF. The CDR3 region has the DNA TGTGCCTGGACTAGAGGCTACGAGCAGTACTTC. The rearrangement links TRBV30 to TRBJ2-7, with D uncertain. The CDR3 extends over 11 amino acids. In germline, CDR1 is GTSNPN, CDR2 SVGIG (reference sequence). Trimming left V 4 bases short and J 3 bases short, with 7 bases between.

The V and J genes are TRBV19 and TRBJ2-1, with a tentative D call TRBD2 (6 bases). Trimming cost V 6 bases and J 2 bases, with 20 bases left between them. From germline, CDR1 is LNHDA and CDR2 SQIVND (reference sequence). The CDR3 totals 17 residues. Written as DNA, the CDR3 is TGTGCCAGTAGCTTAAGAACGGGGGAAGGTACCTACAATGAGCAGTTCTTC. Encoded protein: CASSLRTGEGTYNEQFF.

This rearrangement joins TRBV19 to TRBJ2-5; D gene uncertain. CDR1 is LNHDA and CDR2 is SQIVND in the germline V gene (reference sequence). V lost 6 bases and J 13 bases, leaving 15 bases between the germline ends. CDR3 length: 11 amino acids. The CDR3 DNA is TGTGCCAGTAGCCTTCAAGGGTTACGGTACTTC. It codes for CASSLQGLRYF.

This clone is large. The junction departs from germline at one end; a sequencing error may be responsible. DNA for the CDR3: TGTGCCAGCATGGGACGTCTCAATCAGCCCCAGCGTTTT. This codes for CASMGRLNQPQRF. The chain links TRBV28 to TRBJ1-5; weak D call: TRBD1 (5 bases). Germline V gives CDR1 MDHEN, CDR2 SYDVKM. The CDR3 has 13 residues.

This clone was counted a single time. As DNA, the CDR3 is TGTGCCAGCAGCGTACTAGCGGGAGTGGAGAATGAGCAGTTCTTC. Translated, it gives CASSVLAGVENEQFF. The chain recombines TRBV9 with TRBJ2-1, with 10 positions matching TRBD2. Losses at the gene ends were 1 base for V and 7 bases for J; bases not matched to a gene: 5. Germline CDR1 reads SGDLS; CDR2 reads YYNGEE. This CDR3 is 15 amino acids long.

V gene TRBV28 combines with J gene TRBJ1-4; D unclear. Germline V CDR1 and CDR2: MDHEN, SYDVKM. There are 12 residues in the CDR3. The V and J ends lost 6 bases and 6 bases respectively, with 8 bases between them. For the CDR3, the DNA is TGTGCCAGCAGACCCGATTATGAAAAACTGTTTTTT. Its protein product is CASRPDYEKLFF. Combining the CDR3 with reference TRBV28 and TRBJ1-4 gives the whole variable domain DVKVTQSSRYLVKRTGEKVFLECVQDMDHENMFWYRQDPGLGLRLIYFSYDVKMKEKGDIPEGYSVSREKKERFSLILESASTNQTSMYLCASRPDYEKLFFGSGTQLSVL.

The J gene is TRBJ1-4, the V gene TRBV6-5, with D perhaps TRBD1 (6 bases). V lost 5 bases to trimming and J lost 2 bases, with 12 bases between them. The CDR3 has 15 residues. Germline CDR1 reads MNHEY; CDR2 reads SVGAGI. The CDR3 nucleotides are TGTGCCAGCAGTGACTACAGGGTGACTAATGAAAAACTGTTTTTT. It yields the protein CASSDYRVTNEKLFF.